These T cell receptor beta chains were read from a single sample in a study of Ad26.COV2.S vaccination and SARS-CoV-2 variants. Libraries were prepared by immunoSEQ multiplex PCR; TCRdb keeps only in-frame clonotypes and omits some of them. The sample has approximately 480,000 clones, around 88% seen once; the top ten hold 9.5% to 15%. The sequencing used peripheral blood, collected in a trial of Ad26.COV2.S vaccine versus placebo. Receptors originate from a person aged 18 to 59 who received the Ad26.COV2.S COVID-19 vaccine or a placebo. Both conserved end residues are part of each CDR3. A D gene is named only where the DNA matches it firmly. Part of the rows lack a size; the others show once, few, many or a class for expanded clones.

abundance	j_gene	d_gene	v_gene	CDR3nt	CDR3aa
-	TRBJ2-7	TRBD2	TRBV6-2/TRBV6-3	TGTGCCAGCAGCCGGGGGGTTGCCTACGAGCAGTACTTC	CASSRGVAYEQYF
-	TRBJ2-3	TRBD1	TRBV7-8	TGTGCCAGCAGCCCGAGACAGGGCGGGTTTGATACGCAGTATTTT	CASSPRQGGFDTQYF
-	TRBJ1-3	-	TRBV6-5	TGTGCCAGCAGTTACTCGCGGCTGGCAGGGGGAAACACCATATATTTT	CASSYSRLAGGNTIYF
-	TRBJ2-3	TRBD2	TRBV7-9	TGTGCCAGCAGCTTATGGCTAGCGGGAGACGGAGATACGCAGTATTTT	CASSLWLAGDGDTQYF
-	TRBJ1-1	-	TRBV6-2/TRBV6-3	TGTGCCAGCAGTTACCCCCAGGGATTGGGGACTGAAGCTTTCTTT	CASSYPQGLGTEAFF
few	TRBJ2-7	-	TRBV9	TGTGCCAGCAGCGTAGGAGTAGCGGACAAATACGAGCAGTACTTC	CASSVGVADKYEQYF
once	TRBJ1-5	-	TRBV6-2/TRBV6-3	TGTGCCAGCAGTTACCACCTCGATAGCAATCAGCCCCAGCATTTT	CASSYHLDSNQPQHF
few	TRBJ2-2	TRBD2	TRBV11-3	TGTGCCAGCAGCTTAGCGGGAGGGTTTCCCGGGGAGCTGTTTTTT	CASSLAGGFPGELFF
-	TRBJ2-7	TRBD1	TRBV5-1	TGCGCCAGCAGCTGGGACAGGGGTCCCTACGAGCAGTACTTC	CASSWDRGPYEQYF
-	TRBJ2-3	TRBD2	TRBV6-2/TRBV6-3	TGTGCCAGCAGTCTCGACCGACTAGCGGGGAACACAGATACGCAGTATTTT	CASSLDRLAGNTDTQYF
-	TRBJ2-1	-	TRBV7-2	TGTGCCAGCAGCCCGGCCTATCGGGGCAATGAGCAGTTCTTC	CASSPAYRGNEQFF
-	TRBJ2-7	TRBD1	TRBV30	TGTGCCTGGAGTAATAGGGGGCTGGACGAGCAGTACTTC	CAWSNRGLDEQYF
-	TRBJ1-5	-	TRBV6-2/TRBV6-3	TGTGCCAGCAGTTGGGGGGGCGGACACAATCAGCCCCAGCATTTT	CASSWGGGHNQPQHF
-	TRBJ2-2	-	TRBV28	TGTGCCAGCAGTAACCCGGGGCCCTCCGGGGAGCTGTTTTTT	CASSNPGPSGELFF
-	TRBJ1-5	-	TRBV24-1	TGTGCCACCGCGCGGGGCGGCAATCAGCCCCAGCATTTT	CATARGGNQPQHF
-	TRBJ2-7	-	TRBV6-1	TGTGCCAGCAGTGACAGGGTGTCCCCCGCAACCTACGAGCAGTACTTC	CASSDRVSPATYEQYF
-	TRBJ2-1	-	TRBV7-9	TGTGCCAGAGAGCGGGACAATGAGCAGTTCTTC	CARERDNEQFF
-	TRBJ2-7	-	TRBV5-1	TGCGCCAGCAGCGCTGCGGGCGCGGCTTTGCGAACCTACGAGCAGTACTTC	CASSAAGAALRTYEQYF
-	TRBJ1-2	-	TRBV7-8	TGTGCCAGCAGCTTTGACCCGGGACGCGGCTACACCTTC	CASSFDPGRGYTF
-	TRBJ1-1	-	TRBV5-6	TGTGCCAGCAGCTTGGATGGGGGACCTGAAGCTTTCTTT	CASSLDGGPEAFF
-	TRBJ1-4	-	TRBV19	TGTGCCAGTAGTATGCAGCGTAATGAAAAACTGTTTTTT	CASSMQRNEKLFF
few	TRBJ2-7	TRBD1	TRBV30	TGTGCCTGGAGCCGACAGGGGGCTTACGAGCAGTACTTC	CAWSRQGAYEQYF
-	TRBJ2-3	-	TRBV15	TGTGCCACCAGCAGAGGGGGCGGGTTAAGCACAGATACGCAGTATTTT	CATSRGGGLSTDTQYF
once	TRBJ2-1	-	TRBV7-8	TGTGCCAGCAGCTTAGTTAATCGGGATGAGCAGTTCTTC	CASSLVNRDEQFF
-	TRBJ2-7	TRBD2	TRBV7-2	TGTGCCAGCAGCTCCCTTGGACTAGCGGATTCCTACGAGCAGTACTTC	CASSSLGLADSYEQYF
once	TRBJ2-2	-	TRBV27	TGTGCCAGCAAGGGGGGGCGGGAGTACGCCGGGGAGCTGTTTTTT	CASKGGREYAGELFF
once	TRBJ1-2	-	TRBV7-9	TGTGCCAGCAGCTTAGCGGCAGCAGCCACGGGCTACACCTTC	CASSLAAAATGYTF
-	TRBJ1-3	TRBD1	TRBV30	TGTGCCTGGAGGCCGACAGGGGGTGCGGGAAACACCATATATTTT	CAWRPTGGAGNTIYF
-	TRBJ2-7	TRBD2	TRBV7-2	TGTGCCAGCAGCTCCACTAGCGGAACCTACGAGCAGTACTTC	CASSSTSGTYEQYF
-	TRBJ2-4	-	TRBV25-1	TGTGCCAGCGGGCCCCCCGGGGTGGTCATTCAGTACTTC	CASGPPGVVIQYF
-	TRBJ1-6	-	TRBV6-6	TGTGCCAGCAGTTTCCAGGATTCACCCCTCCACTTT	CASSFQDSPLHF
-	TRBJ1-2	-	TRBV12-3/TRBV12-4	TGTGCCAGCAGTCAACAGGGTTTTGGCTACACCTTC	CASSQQGFGYTF
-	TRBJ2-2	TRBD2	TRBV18	TGTGCCAGCTCACCACTGTGGCTAGCGGCTTACGCGAACACCGGGGAGCTGTTTTTT	CASSPLWLAAYANTGELFF
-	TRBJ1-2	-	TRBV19	TGTGCCAGTAGTGAGATTTTGGACTATGGCTACACCTTC	CASSEILDYGYTF
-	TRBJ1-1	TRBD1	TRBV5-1	TGCGCCAGCAGCTTGGAGGGCAGGGGGCACACTGAAGCTTTCTTT	CASSLEGRGHTEAFF
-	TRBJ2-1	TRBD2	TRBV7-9	TGTGCCAGCAGCCAAGCCGGGACTAGCGTTGAGCAGTTCTTC	CASSQAGTSVEQFF
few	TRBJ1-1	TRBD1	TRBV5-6	TGTGCCAGCAGCTCCCCAAATAACAGGGGGAAGGATGAAGCTTTCTTT	CASSSPNNRGKDEAFF
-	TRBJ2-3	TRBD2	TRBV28	TGTGCCAGCAGTTTATGGAGGCGGGAGCGCACAGATACGCAGTATTTT	CASSLWRRERTDTQYF
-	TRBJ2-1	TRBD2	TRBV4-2	TGTGCCAGCAGCCTCAGAGCGGGAGTCGATGAGCAGTTCTTC	CASSLRAGVDEQFF
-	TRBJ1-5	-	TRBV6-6	TGTGCCAGCACCAGGAGGGGAGAGGGCAATCAGCCCCAGCATTTT	CASTRRGEGNQPQHF
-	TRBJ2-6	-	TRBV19	TGTGCCAGTAGCCAACCGGGACGGAGACCCTCTGGGGCCAACGTCCTGACTTTC	CASSQPGRRPSGANVLTF